Listed here is a single T cell receptor (beta chain). Some clones are missing from TCRdb's copy, which holds only in-frame ones; the method was immunoSEQ multiplex PCR. The sample lists some 90,000 clones, 91% seen once, with approximately 1.6% in the top ten. Trimming pared 5 bases from V and 7 bases from J, leaving 14 bases between. The germline gives CDR1 SGHTA, CDR2 FQGNSA. The CDR3 is made up of 13 amino acids. This sample was included in a study of T cell changes during pregnancy in multiple sclerosis. The chain uses TRBV7-2 and TRBJ1-2; a possible D gene is TRBD1 (6 bases). This TCR was recovered from a female donor in good health, enrolled as a control in a pregnancy study. The sample consisted of peripheral blood, taken after pregnancy. DNA for the CDR3: TGTGCCAGCAGCGTTACACAGGGTGTTGGCTACACCTTC. As protein: CASSVTQGVGYTF.